This T cell receptor (beta chain) is from a study of CD8 T cells in Susac syndrome. V was clipped by 5 bases and J by 3 bases; unmatched bases: 10. The germline gives CDR1 LNHDA, CDR2 SQIVND (reference sequence). The CDR3 sequence is 15 residues long. Random hexamers were used to reverse transcribe about 0.45 to 1 ug of RNA. Amplification of TCR beta CDR3 by immunoSEQ multiplex PCR spanned 54 Vbeta and 13 Jbeta. TCRdb used MiXCR to reprocess the immunoSEQ multiplex PCR reads, holding one entry per CDR3 protein. The data contain 300,000 to 350,000 distinct CDR3 sequences, about 92% of them singletons. Negative isolation was used for CD8+ and CD4+ T cells, and FACS enrichment was applied to TEMRA cells. In its sample, this clonotype was seen once.

Input material: CD4+ T cells from PBMCs. The J gene is TRBJ2-7, the V gene TRBV19; 7 bases match TRBD2. The clonotype originates from a human donor with multiple sclerosis. CDR3 amino acids: CASSGGDGRLYEQYF. CDR3 nucleotide sequence: TGTGCCAGTAGTGGGGGGGACGGACGTCTCTACGAGCAGTACTTC.